Following are 21 T cell receptor beta chains from one sample sequenced in a study of CD8 T cells in ankylosing spondylitis. TCRdb re-analysed the 5' RACE reads in MiXCR, keeping a single row per CDR3 protein. The sample holds around 150,000 distinct CDR3 sequences, roughly 12% seen once. Sequenced input: blood, either unsorted or a sorted T cell fraction (not recorded which). Receptors originate from a male donor with ankylosing spondylitis or in good health (not recorded which).

In its sample, this clonotype was seen many times. CDR3 nucleotides: TGCGCCAGCAGCGGGACCGGGACAGGTAAAATCAATGAGCAGTTCTTC. Translating gives CASSGTGTGKINEQFF. The genes are TRBV5-1 and TRBJ2-1; TRBD1 aligns across 8 bases. The length of the CDR3 is 16 residues. Germline values: CDR1 SGHRS, CDR2 YFSETQ. V gave up 4 bases and J gave up 6 bases; unmatched junction bases: 12.

This clonotype was counted many times. The rearrangement uses TRBV7-8 and TRBJ2-1; maybe TRBD2 (6 bases). V was trimmed by 5 bases and J by 6 bases, leaving 11 bases between them. Per germline, CDR1 SGHVS and CDR2 FQNEAQ. This CDR3 has 13 residues. As DNA, the CDR3 is TGTGCCAGCAGCCCCGGGAGTCCCAATGAGCAGTTCTTC. Its translation is CASSPGSPNEQFF.

This clonotype showed up just a few times. The V call is TRBV6-2 or TRBV6-3, the J call TRBJ1-5, with 9 bases fitting TRBD1. This CDR3 contains 16 residues. The V and J ends lost 8 bases and 0 bases, in that order; junction bases with no gene match: 8. Germline V gene sequence: CDR1 MNHEY, CDR2 SVGEGT. CDR3 bases: TGTGCCAGCGAGGACAGGGGAAGCTATAGCAATCAGCCCCAGCATTTT. Amino acid sequence: CASEDRGSYSNQPQHF.

The CDR3 region has the DNA TGTGCCAGCAAAAGAGGGGCAGGGTCCTACGAGCAGTACTTC. Amino acid sequence: CASKRGAGSYEQYF. V is TRBV2 and J is TRBJ2-7; D may correspond to TRBD1 or TRBD2 (5 bases each). CDR1 SNHLY and CDR2 FYNNEI come from the germline V gene. CDR3 size: 14 residues. V was clipped by 7 bases and J by 1 base, with 14 bases between them.

As regards this clonotype: A read error may be the cause here, since a much bigger clone is one base away. In DNA, the CDR3 is TGCGCCAGCAGCATCCTAGCGGGAGGCGCGAACACCGCGGAGCTGTTTTTT. Encoded protein: CASSILAGGANTAELFF. The V call is TRBV5-1, the J call TRBJ2-2; 11 nucleotides agree with TRBD2. This CDR3 has 17 residues. The V gene's germline CDR1 is SGHRS and CDR2 YFSETQ.

The V call is TRBV27, the J call TRBJ2-7, with D uncertain. Germline CDR1 and CDR2: MNHEY and SMNVEV (reference sequence). The CDR3 sequence is 13 residues long. Trimming left V 5 bases short and J 6 bases short, with 14 bases between. The CDR3 coding sequence is TGTGCCAGCAGTCACTTTGGGTCCGGCGAGCAGTACTTC. It encodes CASSHFGSGEQYF.

This clonotype was observed a handful of times. The rearrangement links TRBV20-1 to TRBJ1-6; no clear D gene. The CDR3 covers 16 residues. V was cut by 3 bases and J by 0 bases, with 12 bases left in between. Germline V gene data show CDR1 as DFQATT and CDR2 as SNEGSKA (reference sequence). The CDR3 loop is CSARASGSSYNSPLHF. CDR3 DNA sequence: TGCAGTGCTAGGGCCTCTGGGAGCTCCTATAATTCACCCCTCCACTTT.

This clonotype was found a few times. This sequence joins TRBV7-6 and TRBJ1-2; TRBD1 aligns across 7 bases. The CDR3 is made up of 16 amino acids. Germline V gene lookup returns CDR1 SGHVS and CDR2 FNYEAQ. The junction had 10 bases not matched to a gene; V was cut back by 3 bases and J by 3 bases. The DNA of the CDR3 is TGTGCCAGCAGCTTTGCCCAGGGGGGCGTGGACTATGGCTACACCTTC. Protein product: CASSFAQGGVDYGYTF.

This clonotype was observed a few times. The chain couples TRBV12-3 or TRBV12-4 to TRBJ2-2, with a possible D match to TRBD1 (5 bases). This CDR3 is built from 14 residues. Trimming left V 6 bases short and J 1 base short, with 9 bases between. This CDR3 reads CASRPRENTGELFF. Written as DNA, the CDR3 is TGTGCCAGCAGACCCAGGGAGAACACCGGGGAGCTGTTTTTT.

This clonotype has a count of ten or more. The chain uses TRBV5-6 and TRBJ1-5; D is unclear. CDR3 length: 13 amino acids. Germline V lookup: CDR1 SGHDT, CDR2 YYEEEE. V was trimmed by 0 bases and J by 4 bases, leaving 5 bases between them. Written as DNA, the CDR3 is TGTGCCAGCAGCTTGGGGGCAAATCAGCCCCAGCATTTT. Its translation: CASSLGANQPQHF.

The chain is built from TRBV5-1 and TRBJ1-5; the match to TRBD1 covers 8 bases. V lost 0 bases, J lost 4 bases, and 9 bases stayed unmatched. Looked up from germline, CDR1 is SGHRS and CDR2 is YFSETQ. This CDR3 comprises 17 residues. The CDR3 nucleotides read TGCGCCAGCAGCTTGGATCCCCAGGGGGCTCGAAATCAGCCCCAGCATTTT. Amino acid sequence: CASSLDPQGARNQPQHF. The full variable domain, its missing parts supplied by reference TRBV5-1 and TRBJ1-5, is KAGVTQTPRYLIKTRGQQVTLSCSPISGHRSVSWYQQTPGQGLQFLFEYFSETQRNKGNFPGRFSGRQFSNSRSEMNVSTLELGDSALYLCASSLDPQGARNQPQHFGDGTRLSIL.

This clonotype was found many times. V is TRBV3-1 and J is TRBJ1-3; D remains unclear. Germline V gene sequence: CDR1 LGHDT, CDR2 YNNKEL (reference sequence). This CDR3 region has 13 residues. The V and J ends lost 4 bases and 9 bases respectively, with 13 bases between them. As DNA, the CDR3 is TGTGCCAGCAGCCCCGGGTGGGCCGGCACCATATATTTT. It is translated as CASSPGWAGTIYF. Filled out from reference TRBV3-1 and TRBJ1-3, the complete variable domain reads DTAVSQTPKYLVTQMGNDKSIKCEQNLGHDTMYWYKQDSKKFLKIMFSYNNKELIINETVPNRFSPKSPDKAHLNLHINSLELGDSAVYFCASSPGWAGTIYFGEGSWLTVV.

To note about this clonotype: Just one base apart from a much larger clone, this may be a read error. In this CDR3 the conserved last residue, phenylalanine or tryptophan, is missing, so a read error is likely. No DNA is shown, since the ends of the CDR3 on it are uncertain; the CDR3 is the one TCRdb lists. The chain recombines TRBV12-3 or TRBV12-4 with TRBJ1-1. The CDR3 contains 11 residues when both ends are counted. The CDR3 sequence: CASSLGPDRNG.

Notes on this clonotype: Just one base apart from a much larger clone, this may be a read error. This chain links TRBV6-1 with TRBJ2-1; D unresolved. Germline V lookup: CDR1 MNHNS, CDR2 SASEGT. Trimming took 6 bases from V and 5 from J, leaving 11 bases between them. This CDR3 contains 13 residues. The DNA for the CDR3 is TGTGCCAGCAGACACGGGCTTCACAATGAGCAGTTCTTC. Residues: CASRHGLHNEQFF.

This clonotype has only a few counts. The genes are TRBV7-2 and TRBJ1-5; 8 bases are a match to TRBD1. The length of the CDR3 is 16 residues. V trimming: 5 bases; J trimming: 0 bases; junction bases outside the gene matches: 6. Germline CDR1 and CDR2: SGHTA and FQGNSA. The CDR3 protein is CASSPRTGNSNQPQHF. The CDR3, as DNA: TGTGCCAGCAGCCCCAGGACAGGGAATAGCAATCAGCCCCAGCATTTT. Supplemented by reference TRBV7-2 and TRBJ1-5, the full variable domain reads GAGVSQSPSNKVTEKGKDVELRCDPISGHTALYWYRQSLGQGLEFLIYFQGNSAPDKSGLPSDRFSAERTGGSVSTLTIQRTQQEDSAVYLCASSPRTGNSNQPQHFGDGTRLSIL.

This clonotype was counted a single time. A much larger clone lies a single base off, so this may be a read error. The chain links TRBV20-1 to TRBJ2-7; the match to TRBD1 covers 7 bases. This CDR3 has 12 amino acids. Germline V lookup: CDR1 DFQATT, CDR2 SNEGSKA (reference sequence). CDR3: CSAMGQLYGQYF. Here the CDR3 DNA reads TGCAGTGCCATGGGACAGCTCTACGGGCAGTACTTC.

CDR3 loop: CASSLGTSSGELFF. CDR3 DNA sequence: TGCGCCAGCAGCTTGGGGACTAGTTCCGGGGAGCTGTTTTTT. The chain carries TRBV5-1 and TRBJ2-2, with 7 positions matching TRBD2. Germline V gene lookup returns CDR1 SGHRS and CDR2 YFSETQ. The CDR3 has 14 residues. V dropped 0 bases and J dropped 6; count of bases not matched to a gene: 2.

The table lists this clonotype with a few counts. In DNA, the CDR3 is TGTGCCAGCAGGGGGCCCAGCATGGCGCAGTATTTT. The encoded protein is CASRGPSMAQYF. The V and J genes are TRBV6-1 and TRBJ2-3; D may be TRBD1 (5 bases). The CDR3 runs 12 residues. Between the trimmed V and J ends, which lost 6 bases and 10 bases, there was a span of 14 bases. Germline V gene sequence: CDR1 MNHNS, CDR2 SASEGT.

There are many counts of this clonotype. The chain joins TRBV10-3 to TRBJ2-1, with D unclear. Germline CDR1 is ENHRY and CDR2 is SYGVKD. V was trimmed by 0 bases and J by 5 bases, leaving 8 bases between them. There are 14 residues in the CDR3. CDR3 nucleotides: TGTGCCATCAGTGAGTCTAAGACCGACAATGAGCAGTTCTTC. Translated: CAISESKTDNEQFF.

This clonotype was found a few times. This sequence joins TRBV24-1 and TRBJ2-1; no firm D call. Trimming left V 5 bases short and J 13 bases short, with 11 bases between. This CDR3 comprises 11 residues. CDR1 is KGHDR and CDR2 is SFDVKD in the germline V gene. The CDR3 DNA sequence: TGTGCCACCAGTGGGGGTAGCCTCCAGTTCTTC. It specifies CATSGGSLQFF.

The chain couples TRBV9 to TRBJ2-1, with D perhaps matching TRBD2 (5 bases). The germline V gene has CDR1 SGDLS and CDR2 YYNGEE. The CDR3 has 16 amino acids. V lost 3 bases, J lost 6 bases, and 19 bases lay in between. CDR3 amino acids: CASSGGTRSESNEQFF. CDR3 bases: TGTGCCAGCAGCGGGGGTACTAGATCGGAGTCCAATGAGCAGTTCTTC.